The clone carrying this T cell receptor beta chain is categorized as medium-sized. Two oligonucleotides, mixed equimolar, formed the beta constant-region primer covering TRBC1 and TRBC2. MiXCR, run by TCRdb on the UMI-ligation and nested PCR reads, gives a single entry per CDR3 protein. The sample records 37,000 or so distinct CDR3 sequences, roughly 13% being singletons. The data were taken from a study of naive and memory T cell subsets. CDR3 length: 15 residues. V lost 5 bases to trimming and J lost 7 bases; unmatched junction nucleotides: 7. Germline V gives CDR1 MNHEY, CDR2 SVGAGI. The rearrangement joins TRBV6-5 to TRBJ2-2, with TRBD2 identical over 10 bases. The TCR comes from a human donor in good health. Material for sequencing was effector memory CD4+ T cells from blood. The subset is: effector memory, CD45RA- CD27-. The CDR3 coding sequence is TGTGCCAGCAGTCCTAGCGGGAGAATGGGCGGGGAGCTGTTTTTT. Translating it yields CASSPSGRMGGELFF.